This is a list of T cell receptor beta chains from one sample in a study of blood T cells in healthy people across ages. MiXCR, applied by TCRdb to the 5' RACE reads, yields one record per CDR3 protein. This sample carries roughly 900,000 distinct CDR3 sequences, less than 35% of them seen once, and the ten largest clones take approximately 15%. The sample comprised blood. The receptor source for this set is an elderly woman in good health. The CDR3 runs from the conserved cysteine through the conserved F or W. A D gene is named only where the DNA matches it firmly. Rows may omit the clone size; those that give it use once, few, many or a size class.

v_call	j_call	d_call	clone_size	cdr3_nt	cdr3_aa
TRBV29-1	TRBJ2-3	-	-	TGCAGCGTTGAAAGGCCAGGGGTTAGAACAGGTACGCAGTATTTT	CSVERPGVRTGTQYF
TRBV9	TRBJ2-5	-	many	TGTGCCAGCAGCGGGTCTAGCGCTCGAGAGACCCAGTACTTC	CASSGSSARETQYF
TRBV7-2	TRBJ1-2	-	many	TGTGCCAGCAGCTTAAGGTCGGGGCAGACCAATGGCTACACCTTC	CASSLRSGQTNGYTF
TRBV7-2	TRBJ2-7	-	many	TGTGCCAGCAGCTTAGAAGCAGGCCGTCTCTCCTACGAGCAGTACTTC	CASSLEAGRLSYEQYF
TRBV20-1	TRBJ1-4	-	few	TGCAGTGCTAGAGGGAACAAAGATAATGAAAAACTGTTTTTT	CSARGNKDNEKLFF
TRBV5-1	TRBJ2-5	TRBD2	few	TGCGCCAGCAGAGGGGTAGCGGGGGGAAAAGTGGAGACCCAGTACTTC	CASRGVAGGKVETQYF
TRBV18	TRBJ1-1	-	many	TGTGCCAGCAGTCCGAGACAGACGAACACTGAAGCTTTCTTT	CASSPRQTNTEAFF
TRBV5-6	TRBJ1-5	-	-	TGTGCCACCTCTGCGCCCCAGCATTTT	CATSAPQHF
TRBV6-5	TRBJ2-3	TRBD1	few	TGTGCCAGCAGGCCAACAGGGGTTCTGGCAGATACGCAGTATTTT	CASRPTGVLADTQYF
TRBV5-1	TRBJ2-5	-	many	TGCGCCAGCAGCTTCTCTCAAGAGACCCAGTACTTC	CASSFSQETQYF
TRBV7-2	TRBJ1-2	-	-	TGCGCCAGCAGTGAAAAGGGCGGCTATGGCTACACCTTC	CASSEKGGYGYTF
TRBV7-9	TRBJ1-2	-	many	TGTGCCAGCAGCTCGACCCCGGCAGGGAACTATGGCTACACCTTC	CASSSTPAGNYGYTF
TRBV12-3/TRBV12-4	TRBJ2-3	-	-	TGTGCCAGCAGTTTTAGAGAGAGAACAGATACGCAGTATTTT	CASSFRERTDTQYF
TRBV21-1	TRBJ1-1	-	-	TGTGCCAGTCCCCCTCTCCAAGGGACAGCCATTGAAGCTTTCTTT	CASPPLQGTAIEAFF
TRBV5-1	TRBJ2-1	TRBD2	many	TGCGCCAGCAGCCCGGGACTAGCGGGGAAAGAGGAGCAGTTCTTC	CASSPGLAGKEEQFF
TRBV20-1	TRBJ1-4	-	-	TGCAGTGCCCACCACAGGGCTGAGGGTGAAAAACGGTTTTTT	CSAHHRAEGEKRFF
TRBV24-1	TRBJ2-5	-	-	TGTGCCACCAGTGATTTAGACCAAGAGACCCAGTACTTC	CATSDLDQETQYF
TRBV20-1	TRBJ2-3	-	many	TGCAGTGCGGGTACTCAAGATACGCAGTATTTT	CSAGTQDTQYF
TRBV18	TRBJ1-5	-	many	TGTGCCAGCTCACCTGGCCCGGGGCAGCCCCAGCATTTT	CASSPGPGQPQHF
TRBV7-9	TRBJ2-5	TRBD1	few	TGTGCCAGCAGCGAGGGACAGGGCGGGACCCAGTACTTC	CASSEGQGGTQYF
TRBV6-5	TRBJ2-5	TRBD2	many	TGTGCCAGCAGTCGTGGGACTAGCGGGGGGGTGACCCAGTACTTC	CASSRGTSGGVTQYF
TRBV4-3	TRBJ2-3	-	many	TGCGCCAGCAGCCAAGATCGGCGGTCTACGCAGTATTTT	CASSQDRRSTQYF
TRBV20-1	TRBJ1-5	-	-	TGCAGTGCTACACTAGGGGGAACGATCAATCAGCCCCAGCATTTT	CSATLGGTINQPQHF
TRBV7-3	TRBJ1-1	-	-	TGTGCCAGCAGCGCGGAGGGTAGAAACACTGAAGCTTTCTTT	CASSAEGRNTEAFF